What follows are 19 T cell receptor beta chains derived from one specimen sequenced in a study of blood T cell repertoires in COVID-19. Profiled with immunoSEQ multiplex PCR; TCRdb holds only in-frame clones, not every one. The sample has tens of thousands of clones; 79% are singletons. Material: peripheral blood. The source of these receptors is a man aged 65-85 years with acute or convalescent COVID-19.

The chain joins TRBV10-3 to TRBJ2-3; the D is unclear. The CDR3 runs to 14 residues. Germline CDR1 reads ENHRY; CDR2 reads SYGVKD. The V end lost 6 bases, the J end lost 1 base, and 11 bases lay between the germline ends. CDR3 DNA: TGTGCCATCAGAGACCTAGTGGGCACAGATACGCAGTATTTT. Protein: CAIRDLVGTDTQYF.

The rearrangement uses TRBV27 and TRBJ2-7, with 8 bases lining up with TRBD1. The V and J ends lost 8 bases and 2 bases, in that order; junction bases with no gene match: 17. The CDR3 sequence is 17 residues long. CDR1 MNHEY and CDR2 SMNVEV come from the germline V gene (reference sequence). This CDR3 is CASSSRGGQGFTYEQYF. CDR3 DNA: TGTGCCAGCTCGTCCCGGGGAGGACAGGGATTTACCTACGAGCAGTACTTC.

The rearrangement links TRBV2 to TRBJ2-1; 7 bases align to TRBD2. CDR1 SNHLY and CDR2 FYNNEI come from the germline V gene. CDR3 length: 14 amino acids. With 2 bases clipped from V and 9 bases from J, the junction kept 7 bases outside the gene matches. The DNA of the CDR3 is TGTGCCAGCAGTGAAAATTGGCGCGGGAGTGAGCAGTTCTTC. Protein sequence: CASSENWRGSEQFF.

V and J are TRBV4-2 and TRBJ2-3; 8 nucleotides align to TRBD2. In germline, CDR1 is LGHNA, CDR2 YNFKEQ. Trimming cost V 1 base and J 1 base; bases outside gene matches: 4. The length of the CDR3 is 16 residues. The CDR3 reads CASSQAPGLGTDTQYF. CDR3 nucleotide sequence: TGTGCCAGCAGCCAAGCCCCGGGACTAGGCACAGATACGCAGTATTTT.

The rearrangement uses TRBV4-1 and TRBJ1-3; 7 bases match TRBD1. This CDR3 comprises 15 residues. Germline V CDR1 and CDR2: MGHRA, YSYEKL. V dropped 4 bases and J dropped 5; count of bases not matched to a gene: 8. CDR3 protein: CASSPPSGGRNTIYF. The CDR3 nucleotides are TGCGCCAGCAGCCCCCCGTCAGGGGGTAGAAACACCATATATTTT.

The V call is TRBV5-1, the J call TRBJ2-1; D call uncertain. V dropped 0 bases and J dropped 5 bases, with 15 bases sitting between them. The CDR3 runs 16 residues. Germline CDR1 is SGHRS and CDR2 is YFSETQ. The CDR3 bases are TGCGCCAGCAGCTTGGCCGAGACACCCGCCCACAATGAGCAGTTCTTC. Protein: CASSLAETPAHNEQFF.

This sequence joins TRBV11-2 and TRBJ2-5, with 8 bases that match TRBD2. The CDR3 is 16 residues long. V lost 4 bases to trimming and J lost 5 bases; unmatched junction nucleotides: 12. Germline CDR1 is SGHAT and CDR2 is FQNNGV. This CDR3 is CASSSGGLALGETQYF. In DNA form, the CDR3 reads TGTGCCAGCAGCTCGGGGGGGTTGGCTCTCGGGGAGACCCAGTACTTC.

The gene calls are TRBV19 and TRBJ2-3; 8 positions agree with TRBD2. The CDR3 contains 15 residues. Germline-derived CDR1 and CDR2 are LNHDA and SQIVND (reference sequence). With V trimmed by 6 bases and J by 0 bases, 5 bases remained unmatched. The CDR3, as DNA: TGTGCCAGTAGATCAAGACTAGCGAGCACAGATACGCAGTATTTT. Translation: CASRSRLASTDTQYF. Full variable domain (missing parts from reference TRBV19 and TRBJ2-3): DGGITQSPKYLFRKEGQNVTLSCEQNLNHDAMYWYRQDPGQGLRLIYYSQIVNDFQKGDIAEGYSVSREKKESFPLTVTSAQKNPTAFYLCASRSRLASTDTQYFGPGTRLTVL.

This clone was seen once. The chain combines TRBV5-1 with TRBJ1-2, with 7 bases fitting TRBD1. The V segment lost 4 bases and the J segment 8 bases; nucleotides outside the gene matches: 5. Germline CDR1 reads SGHRS; CDR2 reads YFSETQ. This CDR3 spans 12 amino acids. CDR3 in amino acids: CASSTYRGGYTF. The DNA of the CDR3 is TGCGCCAGCAGCACATACAGGGGCGGCTACACCTTC.

The CDR3 coding sequence is TGTGCCAGCAGCTTAACAGGGATGGCCAAAAACATTCAGTACTTC. It is translated as CASSLTGMAKNIQYF. This chain connects TRBV7-9 to TRBJ2-4; maybe TRBD1 (6 bases). The CDR3 spans 15 residues. Germline V lookup: CDR1 SEHNR, CDR2 FQNEAQ (reference sequence). The V gene lost 2 bases and the J gene lost 1 base, with 9 bases spanning the gap.

This chain uses TRBV18 with TRBJ1-5; D perhaps matches TRBD1 (6 bases). The CDR3 length is 15 residues. Germline lookup yields CDR1 KGHSH and CDR2 LQKENI. With 5 bases removed from V and 1 base from J, the gap between germline ends came to 12 bases. CDR3 protein: CASSGDKTSNQPQHF. CDR3 nucleotide sequence: TGTGCCAGCTCAGGGGACAAAACGAGCAATCAGCCCCAGCATTTT.

A few counts support this clone. The chain is built from TRBV7-8 and TRBJ1-1; D not certain. V was pared by 7 bases and J by 0 bases, with 6 bases between. The length of the CDR3 is 12 residues. Germline lookup yields CDR1 SGHVS and CDR2 FQNEAQ. The chain's CDR3 is CASNSMNTEAFF. CDR3 DNA: TGTGCCAGCAACAGCATGAACACTGAAGCTTTCTTT.

The chain joins TRBV6-5 to TRBJ2-6, with a tentative D call TRBD2 (6 bases). Per the germline V gene, CDR1 is MNHEY and CDR2 is SVGAGI. Deletions cut 10 bases from V and 2 bases from J, with 12 bases between. The CDR3 length is 14 residues. Here the CDR3 DNA reads TGTGCCACCTCCTGGAGGGCTGGGGCCAACGTCCTGACTTTC. Residues: CATSWRAGANVLTF.

The chain links TRBV2 to TRBJ2-3; 9 bases agree with TRBD1. Germline V gene sequence: CDR1 SNHLY, CDR2 FYNNEI. The CDR3 runs to 15 residues. J gave up 4 bases and V 6 bases, and 8 bases lay outside the gene matches. The CDR3 nucleotides are TGTGCCAGCAGGCCCCGGGACAGGGCGGCAGATACGCAGTATTTT. The encoded protein is CASRPRDRAADTQYF.

This chain connects TRBV25-1 to TRBJ1-2; TRBD1 is a possible D gene (6 bases). Germline CDR1 MGHDK, CDR2 SYGVNS. The CDR3 has 13 residues. Deletions cut 6 bases from V and 8 bases from J, with 16 bases between. CDR3 in amino acids: CASRGQGQRGYTF. CDR3 DNA: TGTGCCAGCAGAGGGCAGGGGCAAAGGGGCTACACCTTC.

This chain uses TRBV6-4 with TRBJ1-1; TRBD1 matches 7 bases. CDR1 and CDR2 (germline): MRHNA, SNTAGT. With 3 bases clipped from V and 1 base from J, the junction kept 5 bases outside the gene matches. CDR3 length: 15 residues. The CDR3 region is CASSESGGPNTEAFF. The CDR3 nucleotides are TGTGCCAGCAGTGAGTCAGGGGGTCCGAACACTGAAGCTTTCTTT.

CDR3 protein: CASRPLLDRGLNEQFF. The DNA of the CDR3 is TGCGCCAGCAGACCCCTTTTGGACAGGGGGTTGAATGAGCAGTTCTTC. V gene TRBV5-1 combines with J gene TRBJ2-1; 10 bases match TRBD1. Trimming took 5 bases from V and 7 from J; bases not matched to a gene: 12. The CDR3 has 16 amino acids. Germline values: CDR1 SGHRS, CDR2 YFSETQ.

The chain combines TRBV6-5 with TRBJ2-1; D possibly corresponds to TRBD1 (6 bases). With 9 bases removed from V and 4 bases from J, the gap between germline ends came to 13 bases. This CDR3 comprises 13 residues. The germline CDR1 and CDR2 sequences are MNHEY and SVGAGI. The CDR3 DNA reads as TGTGCCAGTAACAGGGCTGGGTACAATGAGCAGTTCTTC. Protein product: CASNRAGYNEQFF.

The rearrangement links TRBV2 to TRBJ1-3, with a tentative D call TRBD1 (5 bases). CDR3 length: 12 residues. V dropped 11 bases and J dropped 1 base, with 9 bases sitting between them. Germline assignment: CDR1 SNHLY and CDR2 FYNNEI. The CDR3 DNA reads TGTGCCTGGGGGACTTCTGGAAACACCATATATTTT. It translates to CAWGTSGNTIYF.